The entry below gives a single T cell receptor (beta chain) sequence along with its context. What it binds is not known. This sample was included in a study of cytomegalovirus exposure and HLA in healthy donors. PCR amplification relied on 60 Vbeta primers (plus 13 Jbeta primers). Some clones are missing from TCRdb's copy, which holds only in-frame ones; the method was immunoSEQ multiplex PCR. The sample lists 200,000 or so clones; roughly 73% were seen once. Broader study findings: Per a later analysis, HLA-associated TCR beta chains showed more clonal expansion than other, equally common TCR beta chains. Upon later analysis, TCR association rates were observed to vary by HLA locus, being highest for DRB1 and lowest for HLA-C. Data from an earlier analysis indicated that most TCR beta V segments were productive either about 90% or about 30% of the time.

Trimming cost V 1 base and J 2 bases, with 11 bases left between them. The length of the CDR3 is 16 residues. Germline assignment: CDR1 MGHRA and CDR2 YSYEKL. This chain connects TRBV4-1 to TRBJ2-2; a possible D gene is TRBD2 (6 bases). The material sequenced was PBMCs. The source is a woman in her 30s in good health and CMV-seropositive. The CDR3 spells CASSQVLAINTGELFF. The CDR3 bases are TGCGCCAGCAGCCAAGTCCTAGCGATCAACACCGGGGAGCTGTTTTTT.